Detailed here is one T cell receptor (beta chain). Its antigen remains unknown. PCR used 60 Vbeta primers and 13 Jbeta primers. The table came from immunoSEQ multiplex PCR; TCRdb's copy has only in-frame clones and leaves some out. The sample consists of roughly 190,000 clones, around 77% of them appearing once. These data are taken from a study of cytomegalovirus exposure and HLA in healthy donors. Findings of the study overall: The study carried out a later analysis of TCR beta sequences. It associated some 18,000 of them with specific HLA alleles at a false discovery rate of 0.05.

The V gene's germline CDR1 is GTSNPN and CDR2 SVGIG (reference sequence). Trimming removed 3 bases at V and 5 bases at J, with 13 bases between. This CDR3 spans 13 amino acids. The chain has TRBV30 and TRBJ1-2; D uncertain. Sequenced sample: PBMCs. The sequence was obtained from a woman between 25 and 40 years old in good health and CMV-seropositive. The DNA for the CDR3 is TGTGCCTGGAGCCCAACAGAGTCTTATGGCTACACCTTC. Its translation: CAWSPTESYGYTF. Full variable domain (outside the CDR3, taken from reference TRBV30 and TRBJ1-2): SQTIHQWPATLVQPVGSPLSLECTVEGTSNPNLYWYRQAAGRGLQLLFYSVGIGQISSEVPQNLSASRPQDRQFILSSKKLLLSDSGFYLCAWSPTESYGYTFGSGTRLTVV.